This passage covers 25 T cell receptor beta chains from one sample sequenced in a study of regulatory T cells in long-lasting Graves disease. The time point here: persistent/refractory GD, antithyroid drugs over 5 years with positive TRAb. PBMC-derived RNA was used for the TCR library. For TCR beta, libraries came from iRepertoire HTBI primers and Arm-PCR of CDR3 regions. TCRdb re-called the multiplex PCR reads with MiXCR, one entry per CDR3 protein. Of some 340,000 distinct CDR3 sequences in the sample, roughly 25% were seen once. This specimen consisted of peripheral blood mononuclear cells (PBMCs), obtained when the disease was refractory, from a patient treated with antithyroid drugs. These receptors originate from a woman aged 40 to 50 with Graves disease.

This clonotype occurred many times. This sequence joins TRBV2 and TRBJ1-1, with no clear D. This CDR3 contains 15 residues. The V end was cut by 4 bases, the J end by 0 bases, with 12 bases between. Germline lookup yields CDR1 SNHLY and CDR2 FYNNEI. The CDR3 reads CASSGPVNMNTEAFF. As DNA, the CDR3 is TGTGCCAGCAGTGGCCCCGTAAACATGAACACTGAAGCTTTCTTT.

This clonotype was recorded at least ten times. V and J are TRBV28 and TRBJ2-7; D tentatively fits TRBD1 or TRBD2 (6 bases each). This CDR3 contains 15 residues. The V end lost 2 bases, the J end lost 9 bases, and 20 bases lay between the germline ends. Germline CDR1 MDHEN, CDR2 SYDVKM. CDR3 bases: TGTGCCAGCAGTTTAGGTGGAGGGGGTGCCGTGAGGCAGTACTTC. Its translation: CASSLGGGGAVRQYF. The variable domain in full, completed from reference TRBV28 and TRBJ2-7, reads DVKVTQSSRYLVKRTGEKVFLECVQDMDHENMFWYRQDPGLGLRLIYFSYDVKMKEKGDIPEGYSVSREKKERFSLILESASTNQTSMYLCASSLGGGGAVRQYFGPGTRLTVT.

This clonotype was seen only a few times. The chain links TRBV7-8 to TRBJ1-1; D not resolved. V was trimmed by 0 bases and J by 5 bases, leaving 7 bases between them. Germline V CDR1 and CDR2: SGHVS, FQNEAQ. The CDR3 extends over 13 amino acids. The chain's CDR3 is CASSLATWTEAFF. The CDR3, as DNA: TGTGCCAGCAGCTTAGCAACCTGGACTGAAGCTTTCTTT.

The chain has TRBV19 and TRBJ1-5; D gene unclear. The CDR3 spans 15 residues. Trimming removed 3 bases at V and 4 bases at J, with 13 bases between. Germline V lookup: CDR1 LNHDA, CDR2 SQIVND (reference sequence). CDR3 DNA: TGTGCCAGTAGTATTTTTGGCAGTAAGAATCAGCCCCAGCATTTT. Protein product: CASSIFGSKNQPQHF. The variable domain in full, completed from reference TRBV19 and TRBJ1-5, reads DGGITQSPKYLFRKEGQNVTLSCEQNLNHDAMYWYRQDPGQGLRLIYYSQIVNDFQKGDIAEGYSVSREKKESFPLTVTSAQKNPTAFYLCASSIFGSKNQPQHFGDGTRLSIL.

The J gene is TRBJ2-2, the V gene TRBV5-6; no clear D gene. V was cut by 3 bases and J by 0 bases, with 6 bases left in between. The germline V gene has CDR1 SGHDT and CDR2 YYEEEE. This CDR3 comprises 14 residues. CDR3 coding DNA: TGTGCCAGCAGCTCAGTGTCGAACACCGGGGAGCTGTTTTTT. It specifies CASSSVSNTGELFF.

The rearrangement links TRBV6-5 to TRBJ2-7; 8 nucleotides match TRBD1. The junction had 3 bases not matched to a gene; V was cut back by 2 bases and J by 0 bases. This CDR3 is built from 15 residues. CDR1 is MNHEY and CDR2 is SVGAGI in the germline V gene. CDR3 protein: CASSYPGTGSYEQYF. The CDR3 DNA reads TGTGCCAGCAGTTACCCCGGGACAGGCTCCTACGAGCAGTACTTC.

This clonotype was seen repeatedly, ten times or more. This chain connects TRBV28 to TRBJ1-1; 8 bases fit TRBD1. The CDR3 extends over 14 amino acids. The V gene's germline CDR1 is MDHEN and CDR2 SYDVKM. V gave up 5 bases and J gave up 3 bases; unmatched junction bases: 5. CDR3 in amino acids: CASSTGQGDTEAFF. The DNA of the CDR3 is TGTGCCAGCAGTACCGGACAGGGAGACACTGAAGCTTTCTTT.

This clonotype was seen ten or more times. CDR3 amino acids: CSARDGRPEAFF. Here the CDR3 DNA reads TGCAGTGCTAGAGATGGGCGGCCTGAAGCTTTCTTT. J is TRBJ1-1 and V is TRBV20-1; D is unresolved. Between the trimmed V and J ends, which lost 0 bases and 6 bases, there was a span of 8 bases. The length of the CDR3 is 12 residues. In germline, CDR1 is DFQATT, CDR2 SNEGSKA (reference sequence).

This clonotype was found many times. The chain combines TRBV28 with TRBJ2-4, with TRBD2 matching over 11 bases. The V segment lost 6 bases and the J segment 3 bases; nucleotides outside the gene matches: 4. The CDR3 is 15 residues long. The V gene's germline CDR1 is MDHEN and CDR2 SYDVKM. The CDR3 DNA reads as TGTGCCAGCAGCCGACTAGCGGGACACAAAAACATTCAGTACTTC. Its translation is CASSRLAGHKNIQYF.

This clonotype was counted ten times or more. V gene TRBV12-3 or TRBV12-4 combines with J gene TRBJ1-1, with D tentatively TRBD1 (5 bases). Trimming removed 5 bases from V and 3 bases from J, with 10 bases in between. The CDR3 is made up of 13 amino acids. As DNA, the CDR3 is TGTGCCAGCAGTCGGGGCAGTTACACTGAAGCTTTCTTT. Translation: CASSRGSYTEAFF.

This clonotype was counted at least ten times. V is TRBV28 and J is TRBJ2-7, with D perhaps TRBD1 (5 bases). Per the germline V gene, CDR1 is MDHEN and CDR2 is SYDVKM. CDR3 length: 15 residues. The V end was cut by 4 bases, the J end by 3 bases, with 16 bases between. For the CDR3, the DNA is TGTGCCAGCAGTTCACCCCGACAGTCCTACTACGAGCAGTACTTC. Translated, it gives CASSSPRQSYYEQYF.

This clonotype has a count of ten or more. The chain employs TRBV28 and TRBJ2-7; the match to TRBD2 covers 8 bases. The germline V gene has CDR1 MDHEN and CDR2 SYDVKM. The CDR3 consists of 15 residues. The V segment lost 7 bases and the J segment 3 bases; nucleotides outside the gene matches: 11. The CDR3 DNA is TGTGCCAGCACCCCCCCGGGACTAGAGAACTACGAGCAGTACTTC. Its translation is CASTPPGLENYEQYF.

This clonotype came up a few times. This chain joins TRBV5-1 and TRBJ2-1; D not certain. Trimming took 0 bases from V and 2 from J, leaving 9 bases between them. This CDR3 has 15 residues. Germline values: CDR1 SGHRS, CDR2 YFSETQ. CDR3 region: CASSLDAGTYNEQFF. The CDR3 DNA follows: TGCGCCAGCAGCTTGGACGCCGGAACCTACAATGAGCAGTTCTTC.

This clonotype has just a few counts. The V and J genes are TRBV20-1 and TRBJ1-6; a weak D match, TRBD1 (6 bases). The V end lost 1 base, the J end lost 4 bases, and 14 bases lay between the germline ends. Germline values: CDR1 DFQATT, CDR2 SNEGSKA (reference sequence). The CDR3 consists of 16 residues. This CDR3 is CSARALQGFYNSPLHF. The CDR3 DNA follows: TGCAGTGCTAGAGCCTTACAGGGATTTTATAATTCACCCCTCCACTTT.

This clonotype has a handful of counts. V gene TRBV29-1 combines with J gene TRBJ2-7; 7 bases align to TRBD1. V shed 4 bases and J 2 bases; nucleotides not matched to a gene: 8. This CDR3 region has 14 residues. The germline V gene encodes CDR1 SQVTM and CDR2 ANQGSEA. The CDR3 protein is CSVGRDRSTYEQYF. The CDR3 nucleotides read TGCAGCGTTGGACGGGACAGATCTACCTACGAGCAGTACTTC.

This sequence joins TRBV7-3 and TRBJ2-1; D is uncertain. Deletions cut 2 bases from V and 5 bases from J, with 13 bases between. The CDR3 consists of 15 residues. CDR1 SGHTA and CDR2 FQGTGA come from the germline V gene. CDR3 amino acids: CASSLWPRGNNEQFF. CDR3 nucleotide sequence: TGTGCCAGCAGCTTATGGCCCCGCGGAAACAATGAGCAGTTCTTC.

DNA for the CDR3: TGTGCCAGCTCACCACTCTCAGGGCAAAGCTCCTACGAGCAGTACTTC. Its protein product is CASSPLSGQSSYEQYF. The rearrangement uses TRBV18 and TRBJ2-7, with a possible D match to TRBD1 (5 bases). Germline values: CDR1 KGHSH, CDR2 LQKENI. Deletions cut 1 base from V and 0 bases from J, with 13 bases between. The CDR3 has 16 residues.

Ten or more counts support this clonotype. V is TRBV12-3 or TRBV12-4 and J is TRBJ1-1, with 9 bases fitting TRBD1. This CDR3 has 15 amino acids. Losses at the gene ends were 6 bases for V and 5 bases for J; bases not matched to a gene: 10. DNA for the CDR3: TGTGCCAGCAGCCCCTTACAGGGGGCTTGGACTGAAGCTTTCTTT. Translation: CASSPLQGAWTEAFF.

This clonotype has just a few counts. The J gene is TRBJ2-7, the V gene TRBV7-9; either TRBD1 or TRBD2 may supply D (6 bases each). With 5 bases removed from V and 5 bases from J, the gap between germline ends came to 19 bases. The germline V gene encodes CDR1 SEHNR and CDR2 FQNEAQ (reference sequence). This CDR3 contains 15 residues. As DNA, the CDR3 is TGTGCCAGCAGCCCCGGGCAGGGGAGGCGGGACGAGCAGTACTTC. Translating it yields CASSPGQGRRDEQYF.

This clonotype was observed at least ten times. The CDR3 loop is CASSSYGTGELFF. The CDR3 DNA reads as TGCGCCAGCAGCTCGTACGGCACCGGGGAGCTGTTTTTT. The rearrangement joins TRBV5-1 to TRBJ2-2; the D is unclear. V dropped 3 bases and J dropped 4 bases, with 7 bases sitting between them. This CDR3 is built from 13 residues. Germline lookup yields CDR1 SGHRS and CDR2 YFSETQ.

The sample holds many counts of this clonotype. The V call is TRBV27, the J call TRBJ1-4; 11 nucleotides line up with TRBD1. The germline CDR1 and CDR2 sequences are MNHEY and SMNVEV (reference sequence). The junction had 10 bases not matched to a gene; V was cut back by 5 bases and J by 2 bases. The length of the CDR3 is 18 residues. CDR3 DNA sequence: TGTGCCAGCAGTCCCAGGACAGGGGGCGTATCTACTAATGAAAAACTGTTTTTT. Its protein product is CASSPRTGGVSTNEKLFF.

Many counts were recorded for this clonotype. The chain combines TRBV20-1 with TRBJ2-7, with TRBD2 matching over 13 bases. This CDR3 comprises 15 residues. In germline, CDR1 is DFQATT, CDR2 SNEGSKA (reference sequence). Trimming at V came to 1 base and at J to 6 bases, leaving 6 bases not matched to a gene. The CDR3 sequence: CSARAGLAGTIEQYF. DNA of the CDR3: TGCAGTGCTAGAGCGGGACTAGCGGGGACGATCGAGCAGTACTTC.

A few counts support this clonotype. This rearrangement joins TRBV6-1 to TRBJ2-2; 7 positions agree with TRBD1. CDR1 and CDR2 (germline): MNHNS, SASEGT. V shed 6 bases, J shed 4 bases, and the junction held 8 bases outside the gene matches. This CDR3 has 15 residues. CDR3 coding DNA: TGTGCCAGCAGCCCGGACAGGACGGGCACCGGGGAGCTGTTTTTT. The encoded protein is CASSPDRTGTGELFF.

This clonotype was seen at least ten times. The chain carries TRBV7-9 and TRBJ2-7; D is undetermined. Germline-derived CDR1 and CDR2 are SEHNR and FQNEAQ (reference sequence). The CDR3 contains 14 residues. V was shortened by 5 bases and J by 5 bases, with 16 bases between the two germline ends. As DNA, the CDR3 is TGTGCCAGCAGCCCATACGCCCCCCAAGACGAGCAGTACTTC. Protein product: CASSPYAPQDEQYF.

This clonotype was observed a few times. The DNA for the CDR3 is TGTGCCAGCAAAGAGGTGGGACAGGGGGCGGACGGGGAGCTGTTTTTT. Its protein is CASKEVGQGADGELFF. This rearrangement joins TRBV9 to TRBJ2-2; 12 nucleotides match TRBD1. The CDR3 is 16 residues long. V lost 6 bases, J lost 7 bases, and 10 bases stayed unmatched. In germline, CDR1 is SGDLS, CDR2 YYNGEE.